The rows below give T cell receptor beta chains drawn from one sample of a study of shared clonotypes between healthy human individuals. TCRdb's copy holds only in-frame clones and misses some; the assay was immunoSEQ multiplex PCR. The repertoire holds 950,000 to 1,300,000 clones, with around 76% as singletons. The specimen was memory CD4+ T cells sorted from blood. The receptors were gathered from a man aged 18 to 29 in good health. CDR3s include the opening cysteine and the closing phenylalanine or tryptophan. The order of the fields is V gene, clone size, J gene, D gene, CDR3 DNA, CDR3 protein. D genes are given only for firm matches. A row's size may be missing; if present it is once, few, many or a size class.

>TRBV30|.|TRBJ1-5|.
TGTGCCTGGAGTCTGGACGGCAATCAGCCCCAGCATTTT
CAWSLDGNQPQHF
>TRBV5-6|.|TRBJ1-2|TRBD1
TGTGCCAGCAGCACGGGACAGGGGGCAGTCTATGGCTACACCTTC
CASSTGQGAVYGYTF
>TRBV27|few|TRBJ2-7|.
TGTGCCAGCAGTTTCCGGGTTGGGGGCGAGCAGTACTTC
CASSFRVGGEQYF
>TRBV6-4|.|TRBJ1-4|TRBD1
TGTGCCAGCAGCCCGACAGGGATGAGCGAAAAACTGTTTTTT
CASSPTGMSEKLFF
>TRBV7-8|.|TRBJ2-7|.
TGTGCCAGCAGCTTCCTCAGGGGCTACGAGCAGTACTTC
CASSFLRGYEQYF
>TRBV28|.|TRBJ1-6|.
TGTGCCGGGCGGCCATCAAGCTCCTATAATTCACCCCTCCACTTT
CAGRPSSSYNSPLHF
>TRBV28|.|TRBJ1-2|.
TGTGCCAGCGGGGAAACGTATGGCTACACCTTC
CASGETYGYTF
>TRBV19|.|TRBJ1-2|.
TGTGCCAGTAAAACAGAGGATGGCTACACCTTC
CASKTEDGYTF
>TRBV11-2|.|TRBJ1-4|.
TGTGCCAGCAGCCGAGGTGCAAATGAAAAACTGTTTTTT
CASSRGANEKLFF
>TRBV30|once|TRBJ1-2|TRBD1
TGTGCCTGGAGTGTACTAGGGACAGGGTTTTATTTAAATGGCTACACCTTC
CAWSVLGTGFYLNGYTF
>TRBV19|many|TRBJ2-1|.
TGTGCCAGTAGTAGGGCCTGGCACAATGAGCAGTTCTTC
CASSRAWHNEQFF
>TRBV7-9|.|TRBJ2-1|.
TGTGCCAGCAGCTTTTCCGGGACGGTCAATGAGCAGTTCTTC
CASSFSGTVNEQFF
>TRBV10-3|.|TRBJ2-7|.
TGTGCCATCAGTGACAGGGCCTACGAGCAGTACTTC
CAISDRAYEQYF
>TRBV5-6|.|TRBJ2-7|TRBD1
TGTGCCAGCAGCCATAACAGGGGGCGCTACGAGCAGTACTTC
CASSHNRGRYEQYF
>TRBV14|few|TRBJ1-6|.
TGTGCCAGCAGCCAATCCTCTACACGATCACCCCTCCACTTT
CASSQSSTRSPLHF
>TRBV2|.|TRBJ2-7|TRBD2
TGTGCCAGCCTGGGTCTAGCGGGAGGAGGAGAGCAGTACTTC
CASLGLAGGGEQYF
>TRBV6-6|.|TRBJ2-7|.
TGTGCCAGCAGCAAGGGAGTCGCTACCGAGTACGAGCAGTACTTC
CASSKGVATEYEQYF
>TRBV10-2|.|TRBJ2-3|.
TGCGCCACCGCGGGGACGCTAGGCACAGATACGCAGTATTTT
CATAGTLGTDTQYF
>TRBV9|few|TRBJ2-7|TRBD2
TGTGCCAGCACCAGCGGGGAGGGGCCCTACGAGCAGTACTTC
CASTSGEGPYEQYF
>TRBV5-5|many|TRBJ2-5|TRBD2
TGTGCCAGCAGCCCCTCGTTAAGGCTAGCGGGGGAAGGGAGGGAGACCCAGTACTTC
CASSPSLRLAGEGRETQYF
>TRBV9|.|TRBJ1-1|.
TGTGCCAGCAGCGAGGCCCTGTTTGGGCGTGGGGGGAACACTGAAGCTTTCTTT
CASSEALFGRGGNTEAFF
>TRBV29-1|.|TRBJ2-5|TRBD1
TGCAGCGTTGAGAAATGGACAGGGTTAGGGGAGACCCAGTACTTC
CSVEKWTGLGETQYF
>TRBV28|.|TRBJ1-6|.
TGTGCCAGCAGCTCCCCCCCGCAGGGTGATTCACCCCTCCACTTT
CASSSPPQGDSPLHF
>TRBV5-1|.|TRBJ2-2|.
TGCGCCAGCTCCAACAGGGAATCCACCGGGGAGCTGTTTTTT
CASSNRESTGELFF
>TRBV6-5|.|TRBJ2-5|.
TGTGCCAGCAGTTACCCGTCCGGGGGCCGAGAGACCCAGTACTTC
CASSYPSGGRETQYF
>TRBV5-1|many|TRBJ1-1|.
TGCGCCAGCAGCTTTGACGGCGGGAACACTGAAGCTTTCTTT
CASSFDGGNTEAFF
>TRBV28|few|TRBJ1-5|.
TGTGCCAGCAGGAGCCCAGGGCGGAATCAGCCCCAGCATTTT
CASRSPGRNQPQHF
>TRBV30|once|TRBJ1-1|.
TGTGCCTGGAGTGGACAGGTCATGAACACTGAAGCTTTCTTT
CAWSGQVMNTEAFF
>TRBV5-1|.|TRBJ2-3|TRBD2
TGCGCCAGCAGCTTGGCCGGGGCTAGCGGGGCAGATACGCAGTATTTT
CASSLAGASGADTQYF
>TRBV7-9|once|TRBJ2-3|TRBD2
TGTGCCAGCAGCTTAATTAGCGGGAGCACAGATACGCAGTATTTT
CASSLISGSTDTQYF
>TRBV30|.|TRBJ2-3|.
TGTGCCTGGGGTAATCTAGATACGCAGTATTTT
CAWGNLDTQYF
>TRBV15|.|TRBJ1-5|.
TGTGCCACCAGCACAATCAGTTTGTCCCAGCCCCAGCATTTT
CATSTISLSQPQHF
>TRBV5-3|.|TRBJ2-7|TRBD2
TGTGCCAGAAGCTTGTCCCCGGGACTAGCGGGAGTGAACAGGGACGAGCAGTACTTC
CARSLSPGLAGVNRDEQYF
>TRBV28|few|TRBJ1-6|.
TGTGCCAGCAGTTTGTCTGCCCAGTTCAATTCACCCCTCCACTTT
CASSLSAQFNSPLHF
>TRBV5-1|.|TRBJ2-7|.
TGCGTCAAACAGGCCTACGAGCAGTACTTC
CVKQAYEQYF
>TRBV18|.|TRBJ1-5|TRBD1
TGTGCCAGCTCCCGGACAGGGAGCCAGCCCCAGCATTTT
CASSRTGSQPQHF
>TRBV19|.|TRBJ2-5|TRBD1
TGTGCCAGTAGCATGGACAGGGGAAGGGAGACCCAGTACTTC
CASSMDRGRETQYF